One and the same sample provided the 8 T cell receptor beta chains below, sequenced in a study of blood T cell repertoires in COVID-19. Assay: immunoSEQ multiplex PCR; the TCRdb copy retains only in-frame clones and omits some. This repertoire shows roughly 180,000 clones, more than 70% found once; its top ten account for approximately 4%. The specimen was peripheral blood. Receptors were obtained from a woman in her twenties or thirties with acute or convalescent COVID-19.

J is TRBJ2-1 and V is TRBV4-1; D gene unclear. V dropped 1 base and J dropped 0 bases, with 10 bases sitting between them. Germline V CDR1 and CDR2: MGHRA, YSYEKL. The CDR3 covers 16 residues. The CDR3 region has the DNA TGCGCCAGCAGCCAAGTAGATCTCATCTCCTACAATGAGCAGTTCTTC. It is translated as CASSQVDLISYNEQFF.

This chain connects TRBV7-2 to TRBJ2-7, with a possible D match to TRBD1 (5 bases). V was cut by 3 bases and J by 0 bases, with 9 bases left in between. The CDR3 spans 14 residues. The germline V gene encodes CDR1 SGHTA and CDR2 FQGNSA. CDR3 DNA sequence: TGTGCCAGCAGCTTTACAGGCAGCTCCTACGAGCAGTACTTC. This sequence encodes CASSFTGSSYEQYF.

The chain combines TRBV21-1 with TRBJ2-1; the table gives TRBD2 as D, unverified against the DNA. TRBV21-1 is reported as a pseudogene. The CDR3 is 11 residues long. CDR3 residues: CASSKGSRQFF. The CDR3, as DNA: TGTGCCAGCAGCAAGGGGAGTAGGCAGTTCTTC.

V and J are TRBV5-4 and TRBJ2-3; 9 nucleotides align to TRBD2. J was trimmed by 0 bases and V by 4 bases; bases with no gene match: 0. The germline gives CDR1 SGHNT, CDR2 YYREEE (reference sequence). CDR3 length equals 14 residues. The DNA of the CDR3 is TGTGCCAGCAGCGGACTAGCGAGCACAGATACGCAGTATTTT. Residues: CASSGLASTDTQYF.

Remarks on this clone: This same CDR3 is encoded by further DNA sequences in the sample. This sequence joins TRBV5-1 and TRBJ2-1, with unresolved D. Germline V CDR1 and CDR2: SGHRS, YFSETQ. The CDR3 sequence is 12 residues long. Trimming removed 4 bases at V and 8 bases at J, with 10 bases between. In DNA form, the CDR3 reads TGCGCCAGCAGCCTAAGTCCCGATGAGCAGTTCTTC. As protein: CASSLSPDEQFF.

The V gene is TRBV6-5, the J gene TRBJ2-1; 7 bases align to TRBD2. The CDR3 has 13 residues. Germline V gene data show CDR1 as MNHEY and CDR2 as SVGAGI. V lost 6 bases to trimming and J lost 5 bases; unmatched junction nucleotides: 4. This CDR3 is CASRGAGNNEQFF. CDR3 nucleotides: TGTGCCAGCAGGGGAGCGGGAAACAATGAGCAGTTCTTC.

This chain joins TRBV5-6 and TRBJ2-1; D is unresolved. Germline values: CDR1 SGHDT, CDR2 YYEEEE. This CDR3 contains 14 residues. Trimming cost V 0 bases and J 6 bases, with 10 bases left between them. This CDR3 reads CASSLATPSNEQFF. The CDR3 DNA follows: TGTGCCAGCAGCTTGGCCACTCCGTCCAATGAGCAGTTCTTC.

Points on this clone: The sample holds other DNA sequences that translate to the same CDR3. The J gene is TRBJ2-1, the V gene TRBV7-9, with D unclear. The CDR3 consists of 11 residues. CDR1 is SEHNR, CDR2 FQNEAQ, per germline (reference sequence). With 6 bases removed from V and 7 bases from J, the gap between germline ends came to 7 bases. The CDR3 DNA reads as TGTGCCAGCAGTCCGAGGAATGAGCAGTTCTTC. Its translation: CASSPRNEQFF.